This is a list of T cell receptor beta chains from one sample in a study of cytomegalovirus exposure and HLA in healthy donors. Assay used: immunoSEQ multiplex PCR; TCRdb lists only in-frame clones, some missing. The repertoire holds about 340,000 clones, with around 86% as singletons. The specimen was PBMCs. These TCRs come from a woman in her late teens or twenties in good health and CMV-seronegative. The CDR3 runs from the conserved cysteine through the conserved F or W. The D gene is left open where the match is weak. The size of a clone is reported for some rows only, either as once, few or many, or as a class for expanded clones.

v_call,d_call,j_call,clone_size,cdr3_nt,cdr3_aa
TRBV7-9,NA,TRBJ2-3,NA,TGTGCCAGCAGCTTATTGTCAGGGGATACGCAGTATTTT,CASSLLSGDTQYF
TRBV27,TRBD1,TRBJ2-7,few,TGTGCCAGCAGTCCCGGGACAGGGGGCTACGAGCAGTACTTC,CASSPGTGGYEQYF
TRBV2,TRBD1,TRBJ2-5,NA,TGTGCCAGCACCCCCGGGACAGCTTACCAAGAGACCCAGTACTTC,CASTPGTAYQETQYF
TRBV4-2,TRBD2,TRBJ2-7,NA,TGTGCCAGCAGGAACCTAGCGGGAGGCTCCTACGAGCAGTACTTC,CASRNLAGGSYEQYF
TRBV19,NA,TRBJ1-1,NA,TGTGCCAGTAGTTTTCGGTTGAACACTGAAGCTTTCTTT,CASSFRLNTEAFF
TRBV6-6,TRBD1,TRBJ2-1,once,TGTGCCAGCAGACCGGGACAGGGGGCGAGGAATGAGCAGTTCTTC,CASRPGQGARNEQFF
TRBV4-1,TRBD1,TRBJ1-4,NA,TGCGCCAGCAGCCAGGGACAGGGAGGAGGCGAAAAACTGTTTTTT,CASSQGQGGGEKLFF
TRBV5-6,TRBD1,TRBJ2-5,once,TGTGCCAGCAGGGCAGGGGGCGCGAAGACCCAGTACTTC,CASRAGGAKTQYF
TRBV27,TRBD2,TRBJ2-2,NA,TGTGCCAGCAGTTTATTTGGTAGCGGGACCACCGGGGAGCTGTTTTTT,CASSLFGSGTTGELFF
TRBV18,TRBD1,TRBJ1-4,NA,TGTGCCAGCTCACCGGGACAGGGAGAAAAACTGTTTTTT,CASSPGQGEKLFF
TRBV11-3,NA,TRBJ2-3,few,TGTGCCAGCAGCGCCGGTGGTACGCAGTATTTT,CASSAGGTQYF
TRBV7-2,TRBD2,TRBJ2-7,NA,TGTGCCAGCAAGTATAGTAGCGGGAACTACGAGCAGTACTTC,CASKYSSGNYEQYF
TRBV7-7,NA,TRBJ2-2,NA,TGTGCCAGCAGCTTAAACCCGGGATCGGACACCGGGGAGCTGTTTTTT,CASSLNPGSDTGELFF
TRBV5-6,TRBD2,TRBJ2-5,NA,TGTGCCAGCGGACTAGCGATCCAAGAGACCCAGTACTTC,CASGLAIQETQYF
TRBV10-3,TRBD1,TRBJ2-6,NA,TGTGCCATCTCTGTGGGGACAGGGATGTCTGGGGCCAACGTCCTGACTTTC,CAISVGTGMSGANVLTF
TRBV5-4,TRBD2,TRBJ2-1,NA,TGTGCCAGCAGCTTGGGACTAGCGGACTACAATGAGCAGTTCTTC,CASSLGLADYNEQFF
TRBV18,TRBD1,TRBJ1-1,NA,TGTGCCAGCTCACCCACGACAGGGGTGACTGAAGCTTTCTTT,CASSPTTGVTEAFF
TRBV7-2,NA,TRBJ2-2,NA,TGTGCCAGCAGCTTAGTGGGCTCTAACACCGGGGAGCTGTTTTTT,CASSLVGSNTGELFF
TRBV7-2,TRBD2,TRBJ2-7,NA,TGTGCCAGCAGCAGACAGCGGGACTACGAGCAGTACTTC,CASSRQRDYEQYF
TRBV18,NA,TRBJ1-2,NA,TGTGCCAGCTCACCAAGTTCCCCCGCTAGCAGGGGCTTTTCCGGCTACACCTTC,CASSPSSPASRGFSGYTF
TRBV27,TRBD1,TRBJ1-3,NA,TGTGCCAGCAGACCGGGACAGGGAAACGGCGGAAACACCATATATTTT,CASRPGQGNGGNTIYF
TRBV27,TRBD1,TRBJ1-2,NA,TGTGCCAGCAGCCTTACAGGGGGACAGGGCTTTAACTATGGCTACACCTTC,CASSLTGGQGFNYGYTF
TRBV9,TRBD2,TRBJ2-3,NA,TGTGCCAGCAGCGTGATGCCTAGCGGGGTCACAGATACGCAGTATTTT,CASSVMPSGVTDTQYF
TRBV6-5,NA,TRBJ2-2,NA,TGTGCCAGCTATCGGGAGACGAACACCGGGGAGCTGTTTTTT,CASYRETNTGELFF
TRBV6-5,NA,TRBJ1-1,NA,TGTGCCAGCAGTCCGATGACTACTGAAGCTTTCTTT,CASSPMTTEAFF
TRBV5-1,NA,TRBJ1-2,NA,TGCGCCAGCAGCTCAAGGACGGACAGTACTAACTATGGCTACACCTTC,CASSSRTDSTNYGYTF
TRBV7-9,TRBD1,TRBJ2-5,NA,TGTGCCAGCAGCCCCGGACAGGGGGCGTATGAGACCCAGTACTTC,CASSPGQGAYETQYF
TRBV6-1,NA,TRBJ2-3,NA,TGTGCCAGCAGTGAAATGGGCTTTGGGGGGGCAGGGGATACGCAGTATTTT,CASSEMGFGGAGDTQYF
TRBV4-2,NA,TRBJ2-3,NA,TGTGCCAGCAGCCAAGATCCTTCCACAGATACGCAGTATTTT,CASSQDPSTDTQYF
TRBV15,NA,TRBJ2-2,once,TGTGCCACCAGCGGACGAGACAGGTCAAACACCGGGGAGCTGTTTTTT,CATSGRDRSNTGELFF
TRBV15,TRBD2,TRBJ2-1,once,TGTGCCACCAGCAGAGGGCGGGAGGAGTACAATGAGCAGTTCTTC,CATSRGREEYNEQFF
TRBV7-2,NA,TRBJ2-7,few,TGTGCCAGCGGGAAGACAGGAAAGCCCTACGAGCAGTACTTC,CASGKTGKPYEQYF
TRBV19,NA,TRBJ2-2,few,TGTGCGGGCAAGCAGGCGAACACCGGGGAGCTGTTTTTT,CAGKQANTGELFF
TRBV2,TRBD1,TRBJ1-4,once,TGTGCCAGCAGTAATGGGAGACAGGGAAGAAATGAAAAACTGTTTTTT,CASSNGRQGRNEKLFF
TRBV6-1,NA,TRBJ2-1,NA,TGTGCCAGCGGATTGGGACTTTCGGCCTACAATGAGCAGTTCTTC,CASGLGLSAYNEQFF
TRBV11-2,TRBD1,TRBJ1-2,NA,TGTGCCAGCAGCCTAGCCGGGGACAGGGTTTCTGGCTACACCTTC,CASSLAGDRVSGYTF
TRBV5-1,NA,TRBJ2-3,NA,TGCGCCAGCCGCCTTTCGGGTTTCAGCACAGATACGCAGTATTTT,CASRLSGFSTDTQYF
TRBV25-1,NA,TRBJ2-3,NA,TGTGCCAGCAGTGAAACCTTATTAGAAACAGATACGCAGTATTTT,CASSETLLETDTQYF
TRBV27,NA,TRBJ1-1,NA,TGTGCCAGCAGTTTGGGGGACGGGACTCAGAACACTGAAGCTTTCTTT,CASSLGDGTQNTEAFF
TRBV6-5,NA,TRBJ1-2,NA,TGTGCCAGCAGTTACTCCTCCCTCGGGGTAGAAGGCTACACCTTC,CASSYSSLGVEGYTF
TRBV4-2,NA,TRBJ2-7,NA,TGTGCCAGCAGCCAAGAGCGGCTAGCGGAGACAGGGCAGTACTTC,CASSQERLAETGQYF